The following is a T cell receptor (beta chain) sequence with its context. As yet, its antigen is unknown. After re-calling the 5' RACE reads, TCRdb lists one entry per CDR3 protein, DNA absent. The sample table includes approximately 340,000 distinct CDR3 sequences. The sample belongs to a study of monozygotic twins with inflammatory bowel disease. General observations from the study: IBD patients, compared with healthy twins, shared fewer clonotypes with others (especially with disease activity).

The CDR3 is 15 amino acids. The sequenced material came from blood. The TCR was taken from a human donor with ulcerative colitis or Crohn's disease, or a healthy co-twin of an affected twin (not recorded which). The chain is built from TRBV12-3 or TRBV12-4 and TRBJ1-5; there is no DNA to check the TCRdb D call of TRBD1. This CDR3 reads CASRRQISPNQPQHF.